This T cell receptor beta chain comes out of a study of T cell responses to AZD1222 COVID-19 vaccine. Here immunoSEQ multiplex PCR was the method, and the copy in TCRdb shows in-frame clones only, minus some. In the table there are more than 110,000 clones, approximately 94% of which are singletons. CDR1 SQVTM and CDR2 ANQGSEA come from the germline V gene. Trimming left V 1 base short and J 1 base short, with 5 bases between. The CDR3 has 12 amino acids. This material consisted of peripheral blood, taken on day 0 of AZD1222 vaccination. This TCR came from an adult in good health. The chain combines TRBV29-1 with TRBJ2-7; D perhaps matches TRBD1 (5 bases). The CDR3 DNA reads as TGCAGCGTTGAAGCAGGGTCCTACGAGCAGTACTTC. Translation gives CSVEAGSYEQYF.